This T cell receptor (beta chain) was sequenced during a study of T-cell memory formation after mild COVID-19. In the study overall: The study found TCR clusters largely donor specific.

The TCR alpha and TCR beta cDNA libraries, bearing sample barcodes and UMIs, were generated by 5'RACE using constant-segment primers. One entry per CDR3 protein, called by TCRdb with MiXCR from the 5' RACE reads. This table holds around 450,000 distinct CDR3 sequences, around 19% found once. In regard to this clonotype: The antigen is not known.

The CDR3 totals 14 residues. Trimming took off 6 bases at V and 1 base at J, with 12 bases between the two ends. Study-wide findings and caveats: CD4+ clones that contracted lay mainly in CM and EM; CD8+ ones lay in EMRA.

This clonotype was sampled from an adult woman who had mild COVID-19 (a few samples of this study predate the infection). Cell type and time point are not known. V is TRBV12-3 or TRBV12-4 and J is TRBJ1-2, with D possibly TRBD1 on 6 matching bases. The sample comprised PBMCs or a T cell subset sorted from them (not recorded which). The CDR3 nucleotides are TGTGCCAGCAGGAAACAACAGGGTAACTATGGCTACACCTTC. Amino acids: CASRKQQGNYGYTF.